The clone carrying this T cell receptor beta chain was seen just once. Antigen specificity is unknown. This sample is drawn from a study of cytomegalovirus exposure and HLA in healthy donors. Whole-study findings and limits: Testing in vitro showed a few CMV-associated chains specific for CMV antigens. A later analysis linked a missense DCLRE1C variant to TCR beta V- and J-gene trimming. In a later analysis, common viral pathogens appeared linked to several of the most significant clusters.

The PCR made use of 60 Vbeta and 13 Jbeta primers. This table comes from immunoSEQ multiplex PCR, and its TCRdb copy is limited to in-frame clones, with some not included. There are under 200,000 clones in the sample; around 75% occur only once, and more than 1.5% lies in the top ten. The V end lost 2 bases, the J end lost 2 bases, and 14 bases lay between the germline ends. CDR1 SGHVS and CDR2 FQNEAQ come from the germline V gene. The CDR3 has 16 amino acids. The chain links TRBV7-8 to TRBJ2-3; weak D call: TRBD1 (5 bases). The specimen sequenced was PBMCs. The receptor was isolated from a human donor in good health. The CDR3 coding sequence is TGTGCCAGCAGCTTATTTAACAGGCTCTCCACAGATACGCAGTATTTT. It is translated as CASSLFNRLSTDTQYF.